One sample yielded the 14 T cell receptor beta chains listed below, sequenced in a study of shared clonotypes between healthy human individuals. Clones were sequenced by immunoSEQ multiplex PCR, and TCRdb holds only the in-frame ones, with some missing. The sample holds about 1 million clones; more than 60% are singletons and the top ten take over 1.3%. The specimen sequenced was memory CD4+ T cells sorted from blood. As to subset: CD45RA-negative fraction. All receptors come from a man between 18 and 35 years old in good health.

The chain employs TRBV10-3 and TRBJ1-5; 12 bases line up with TRBD1. There are 18 residues in the CDR3. V trimming: 3 bases; J trimming: 5 bases; junction bases outside the gene matches: 11. Germline V gene lookup returns CDR1 ENHRY and CDR2 SYGVKD. The CDR3 here is CAISDPIPGQGADQPQHF. Here the CDR3 DNA reads TGTGCCATCAGTGACCCGATACCGGGACAGGGGGCGGATCAGCCCCAGCATTTT.

Note on this clone: The sample carries other DNA sequences with the same CDR3. V gene TRBV5-1 combines with J gene TRBJ2-3; D not resolved. In germline, CDR1 is SGHRS, CDR2 YFSETQ. The V and J ends lost 0 bases and 0 bases respectively, with 8 bases between them. This CDR3 has 15 amino acids. CDR3 bases: TGCGCCAGCAGCTTGGCCTCAGCTAGCACAGATACGCAGTATTTT. The encoded protein is CASSLASASTDTQYF.

The V and J genes are TRBV5-5 and TRBJ1-5; perhaps TRBD1 as D (5 bases). Germline V lookup: CDR1 SGHKS, CDR2 YYEKEE (reference sequence). This CDR3 spans 15 amino acids. V was shortened by 4 bases and J by 3 bases, with 14 bases between the two germline ends. CDR3 nucleotide sequence: TGTGCCAGCAGCCCTCGGGAGGGGCCCAATCAGCCCCAGCATTTT. It yields the protein CASSPREGPNQPQHF. The complete variable domain, with remaining parts taken from reference TRBV5-5 and TRBJ1-5, reads DAGVTQSPTHLIKTRGQQVTLRCSPISGHKSVSWYQQVLGQGPQFIFQYYEKEERGRGNFPDRFSARQFPNYSSELNVNALLLGDSALYLCASSPREGPNQPQHFGDGTRLSIL.

The V call is TRBV7-9, the J call TRBJ1-5, with D perhaps TRBD1 (5 bases). V lost 3 bases to trimming and J lost 7 bases, with 16 bases between them. CDR1 is SEHNR, CDR2 FQNEAQ, per germline (reference sequence). CDR3 size: 15 residues. For the CDR3, the DNA is TGTGCCAGCAGCTTTGATGGGCAGGGTCGGCAGCCCCAGCATTTT. It codes for CASSFDGQGRQPQHF.

This clone occurred once. This CDR3 reads CAISEMGQGGEQYF. Written as DNA, the CDR3 is TGTGCCATCAGTGAGATGGGACAGGGAGGCGAGCAGTACTTC. The rearrangement links TRBV10-3 to TRBJ2-7, with 9 bases matching TRBD1. From germline, CDR1 is ENHRY and CDR2 SYGVKD. The CDR3 totals 14 residues. The ends lost 2 bases at V and 6 bases at J; junction bases unmatched: 5.

This clone was seen a handful of times. This sequence joins TRBV23-1 and TRBJ1-1; weak D call: TRBD1 (5 bases). TRBV23-1 is noted as an ORF with a role that remains uncertain. Trimming stripped 3 bases from V and 8 bases from J, with 10 bases between. CDR3 length: 12 amino acids. As DNA, the CDR3 is TGCGCCAGCAGTCACCCGGGGCCAGAAGCTTTCTTT. It encodes CASSHPGPEAFF.

The rearrangement links TRBV28 to TRBJ2-7, with D tentatively TRBD1 or TRBD2 (5 bases each). From germline, CDR1 is MDHEN and CDR2 SYDVKM. V was shortened by 5 bases and J by 2 bases, with 16 bases between the two germline ends. The CDR3 loop spans 15 amino acids. In nucleotides, the CDR3 is TGTGCCAGCAGTCCGGCCGGGACGACGACCTACGAGCAGTACTTC. It yields the protein CASSPAGTTTYEQYF.

In its sample, this clone was seen many times. This chain joins TRBV18 and TRBJ2-1; D gene ambiguous. The germline gives CDR1 KGHSH, CDR2 LQKENI. V was pared by 2 bases and J by 10 bases, with 9 bases between. The CDR3 is 12 residues long. The CDR3 here is CASSPAVGEQFF. CDR3 DNA sequence: TGTGCCAGCTCACCAGCTGTGGGAGAGCAGTTCTTC.

The rearrangement joins TRBV9 to TRBJ2-3, with D possibly being TRBD1 (6 bases). Trimming removed 4 bases at V and 6 bases at J, with 12 bases between. CDR3 length: 13 amino acids. From germline, CDR1 is SGDLS and CDR2 YYNGEE. The CDR3, as DNA: TGTGCCAGCAGCTTACAGGGACGTGATACGCAGTATTTT. Its protein is CASSLQGRDTQYF.

The chain joins TRBV5-1 to TRBJ1-1; no clear D. The CDR3 spans 16 residues. V lost 0 bases to trimming and J lost 4 bases, with 16 bases between them. In germline, CDR1 is SGHRS, CDR2 YFSETQ. The CDR3 loop is CASSLGATVVGTEAFF. In DNA form, the CDR3 reads TGCGCCAGCAGCTTGGGGGCTACAGTTGTAGGCACTGAAGCTTTCTTT.

The chain has TRBV6-5 and TRBJ1-3, with D uncertain. Germline V gene sequence: CDR1 MNHEY, CDR2 SVGAGI. CDR3 length: 14 residues. V was cut by 5 bases and J by 0 bases, with 8 bases left in between. The CDR3 region is CASSKVGSGNTIYF. CDR3 DNA: TGTGCCAGCAGTAAGGTGGGCTCTGGAAACACCATATATTTT.

V is TRBV6-1 and J is TRBJ1-2; D is unclear. V was pared by 7 bases and J by 4 bases, with 10 bases between. Looked up from germline, CDR1 is MNHNS and CDR2 is SASEGT. The CDR3 contains 12 residues. The CDR3 sequence: CASTAQSYGYTF. CDR3 nucleotide sequence: TGTGCCAGCACGGCGCAATCCTATGGCTACACCTTC.

Of note for this clone: At the DNA level, this CDR3 is encoded by other sequences in the same sample as well. This chain joins TRBV18 and TRBJ2-5; tentative D call: TRBD2 (6 bases). The CDR3 length is 14 residues. Germline CDR1 reads KGHSH; CDR2 reads LQKENI. The V gene lost 4 bases and the J gene lost 2 bases, with 11 bases spanning the gap. CDR3 coding DNA: TGTGCCAGCTCACGCGGGACGGCTCAAGAGACCCAGTACTTC. It codes for CASSRGTAQETQYF.

The J gene is TRBJ2-5, the V gene TRBV7-9, with 7 bases matching TRBD1. Trimming cost V 1 base and J 5 bases; bases outside gene matches: 7. The V gene's germline CDR1 is SEHNR and CDR2 FQNEAQ (reference sequence). The CDR3 loop spans 15 amino acids. CDR3 in amino acids: CASSLGQGGEETQYF. CDR3 sequence (DNA): TGTGCCAGCAGCTTAGGACAGGGTGGGGAGGAGACCCAGTACTTC. The full variable domain, completed using reference TRBV7-9 and TRBJ2-5, is DTGVSQNPRHKITKRGQNVTFRCDPISEHNRLYWYRQTLGQGPEFLTYFQNEAQLEKSRLLSDRFSAERPKGSFSTLEIQRTEQGDSAMYLCASSLGQGGEETQYFGPGTRLLVL.